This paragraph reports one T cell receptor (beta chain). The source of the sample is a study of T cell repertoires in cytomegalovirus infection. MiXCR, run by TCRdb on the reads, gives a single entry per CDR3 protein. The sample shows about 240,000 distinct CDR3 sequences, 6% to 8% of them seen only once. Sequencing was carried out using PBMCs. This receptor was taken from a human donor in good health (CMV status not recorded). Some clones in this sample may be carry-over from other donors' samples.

The DNA for the CDR3 is TGCAGTGCTAGTGATCCGGGACAGGGCTTCTACGAGCAGTACTTC. It translates to CSASDPGQGFYEQYF. The chain couples TRBV20-1 to TRBJ2-7; the match to TRBD1 covers 9 bases. J gave up 3 bases and V 3 bases, and 9 bases lay outside the gene matches. Germline V CDR1 and CDR2: DFQATT, SNEGSKA (reference sequence). The CDR3 runs to 15 residues.